One T cell receptor beta chain is described in this entry. Its antigen is currently unknown. Arm-PCR of CDR3 regions and iRepertoire HTBI primers were the basis on which TCR beta libraries were built. Each CDR3 protein gets one entry after TCRdb re-called the multiplex PCR reads with MiXCR. The data hold more than 350,000 distinct CDR3 sequences, with under 15% observed a single time. Time point meaning: newly diagnosed GD, antithyroid drugs for less than 3 months. TCR sequences were obtained from RNA taken from PBMCs. Germline CDR1 SGHRS, CDR2 YFSETQ. V lost 3 bases to trimming and J lost 6 bases, with 21 bases between them. The CDR3 sequence is 16 residues long. The data were taken from a study of regulatory T cells in long-lasting Graves disease. Overall study findings and caveats: Persistent disease preferred TRBV28, TRBJ1-2 and TRBJ2-5. Researchers reported studying only peripheral blood, not thyroid tissue.

These data also featured in a second study, about T cells in Graves' hyperthyroidism and ophthalmopathy. According to that study: HTBI primers were the set used in a first-round RT-PCR of the TCR CDR3.

Here the sequenced sample was peripheral blood mononuclear cells (PBMCs), taken at new diagnosis, from a patient treated with antithyroid drugs. The chain joins TRBV5-1 to TRBJ1-2, with D maybe TRBD1 (5 bases). The clonotype comes from a woman between 25 and 40 years old with Graves disease. This CDR3 reads CASSSPGLGILDGYTF. CDR3 DNA: TGCGCCAGCAGCTCCCCGGGACTGGGGATTTTGGATGGCTACACCTTC.